The TCR beta chain described here comes from a study of T cells in Graves' hyperthyroidism and ophthalmopathy. The trim removed 5 bases at V and 6 bases at J, leaving 8 bases unmatched. This CDR3 is 15 amino acids long. TCR beta CDR3 regions were amplified from RNA. A first-round RT-PCR of the TCR CDR3 used the HTBI primer set. One entry per CDR3 protein results from TCRdb running MiXCR on the multiplex PCR reads. Of fewer than 450,000 distinct CDR3 sequences listed, about a sixth are singletons. Sequenced input: blood. The chain is built from TRBV12-3 or TRBV12-4 and TRBJ1-5, with 9 bases fitting TRBD1. The sequence derives from a woman younger than 45 with Graves' hyperthyroidism that later progressed to Graves' ophthalmopathy. The CDR3: CASSPHRTGVQPQHF. In nucleotides, the CDR3 is TGTGCCAGCAGTCCGCACAGGACAGGGGTTCAGCCCCAGCATTTT.